This TCR beta chain is from a study of shared clonotypes between healthy human individuals. Terminally differentiated effector memory CD45RA+ cells were excluded by CCR7 positive selection of CD45RO-negative cells. After removal of 1 base from V and 6 bases from J, the junction contained 3 bases not matched to a gene. Per the germline V gene, CDR1 is SGHVS and CDR2 is FNYEAQ. The CDR3 sequence is 14 residues long. The method was immunoSEQ multiplex PCR; TCRdb's version includes in-frame clones alone and lacks a portion of them. This table holds hundreds of thousands of clones, roughly 96% found once.

Sequences were obtained from naive CD8+ T cells sorted from blood. This TCR derives from a man aged 25-40 years in good health. J is TRBJ2-1 and V is TRBV7-6, with 7 bases matching TRBD1. CDR3 coding DNA: TGTGCCAGCAGCTTAGGGGACAGTATCAATGAGCAGTTCTTC. Translation: CASSLGDSINEQFF.